This TCR beta chain derives from a study of vaccination and CD4 T cells after COVID-19. The wider study: Investigators stimulated cells with overlapping spike peptides drawn from SARS-CoV-2, HCoV-NL63, HCoV-OC43 and HCoV-229E. Study-level findings and limits: Spike mono-reactivity was evident in 304 of the 307 vaccine-specific clones derived from convalescent patients.

An Oncomine TCR Beta short-read assay was used to sequence the DNA from cultured CD4+ T cells. It was cultured CD4+ T cells from which genomic DNA was extracted. TCRdb processed the PCR reads anew with MiXCR; each CDR3 protein has one entry. The profile shows a few thousand distinct CDR3 sequences, 17% of them singletons. Note on this clonotype: The antigen is not known.

Trimming cost V 6 bases and J 0 bases, with 9 bases left between them. The CDR3 contains 14 residues. Germline-derived CDR1 and CDR2 are MDHEN and SYDVKM. The treatment: approximately nine-day PBMC culture with coronavirus spike peptide pools or control peptides (ViraFEST assay). Before TCRs were sequenced, ViraFEST expanded antigen-specific T cells with peptide pools. The V call is TRBV28, the J call TRBJ1-3, with a tentative D call TRBD1 (6 bases). This TCR derives from a human donor who had recovered from COVID-19. The sequenced sample was CD4+ T cells from blood, cultured in vitro. The CDR3 here is CASRVDSSGNTIYF. The CDR3 DNA sequence: TGTGCCAGCAGAGTGGACAGCTCTGGAAACACCATATATTTT.